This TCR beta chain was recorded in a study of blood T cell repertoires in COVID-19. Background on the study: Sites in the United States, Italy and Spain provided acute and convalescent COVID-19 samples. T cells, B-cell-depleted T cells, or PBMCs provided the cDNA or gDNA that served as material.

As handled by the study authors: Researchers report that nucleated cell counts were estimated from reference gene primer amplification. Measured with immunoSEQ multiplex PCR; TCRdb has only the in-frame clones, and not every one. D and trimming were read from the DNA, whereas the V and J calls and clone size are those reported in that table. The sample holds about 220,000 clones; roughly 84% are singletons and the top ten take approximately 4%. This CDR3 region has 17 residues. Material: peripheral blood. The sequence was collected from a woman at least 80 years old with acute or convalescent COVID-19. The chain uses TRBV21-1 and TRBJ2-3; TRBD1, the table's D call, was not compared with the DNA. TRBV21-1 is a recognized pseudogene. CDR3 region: CASSGEGRDRATDTQYF. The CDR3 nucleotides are TGTGCCAGCAGTGGAGAAGGGAGGGACAGGGCCACAGATACGCAGTATTTT.